This T cell receptor (beta chain) originates from a study of preoperative IRX-2 immunotherapy in early breast cancer. TCRdb's table, derived via immunoSEQ multiplex PCR, lists solely in-frame clones and lacks some. There are about 62,000 clones in the sample; approximately 94% occur only once, and under 2% lies in the top ten. Treatment reported: preoperative locoregional IRX-2 cytokine immunotherapy. Patients received preoperative, locoregional IRX-2 cytokine immunotherapy in a phase Ib study. CDR1 is SGHTA, CDR2 FQGNSA, per germline. Trimming cost V 8 bases and J 2 bases, with 17 bases left between them. The length of the CDR3 is 15 residues.

The rearrangement uses TRBV7-2 and TRBJ2-3, with D possibly TRBD1 on 6 matching bases. This material was acquired from a patient treated with IRX-2 immunotherapy. The receptor's source is a human donor with breast cancer. This CDR3 is CASSTPTGSTDTQYF. Written as DNA, the CDR3 is TGTGCCAGCTCTACCCCCACAGGGTCCACAGATACGCAGTATTTT.